Shown below are 8 T cell receptor beta chains from a single sample sequenced in a study of blood T cell repertoires in COVID-19. Libraries were prepared by immunoSEQ multiplex PCR; TCRdb keeps only in-frame clonotypes and omits some of them. The sample contains hundreds of thousands of clones, 85% to 90% of which appear only once. Sequencing was done on a sample of PBMCs or T cells enriched from blood (not recorded which). These receptors were obtained from a woman under 30 with acute COVID-19.

J is TRBJ1-3 and V is TRBV15; D is unclear. Per germline, CDR1 LNHNV and CDR2 YYDKDF (reference sequence). This CDR3 is built from 16 residues. Trimming pared 0 bases from V and 0 bases from J, leaving 9 bases between. The chain's CDR3 is CATSRDRSFSGNTIYF. The CDR3 DNA reads TGTGCCACCAGCAGAGATCGGTCCTTCTCTGGAAACACCATATATTTT.

The rearrangement links TRBV6-6 to TRBJ1-5; D is ambiguous. V shed 2 bases and J shed 4 bases, with 12 bases lying between them. There are 15 residues in the CDR3. Germline V gives CDR1 MNHNY, CDR2 SVGAGI (reference sequence). CDR3 nucleotide sequence: TGTGCCAGCAGTTACGGGCGGGCCGCGAATCAGCCCCAGCATTTT. Translating gives CASSYGRAANQPQHF.

This clone was observed once. V gene TRBV13 combines with J gene TRBJ2-1, with 13 bases lining up with TRBD2. The V and J ends lost 5 bases and 6 bases, in that order; junction bases with no gene match: 10. CDR3 length: 17 residues. The V gene's germline CDR1 is PRHDT and CDR2 FYEKMQ (reference sequence). In DNA, the CDR3 is TGTGCCAGCAGCCCCCCTTGGACTAGCGGGAGATCCAATGAGCAGTTCTTC. As protein: CASSPPWTSGRSNEQFF.

This clone was seen a few times. This chain joins TRBV13 and TRBJ1-2; 10 nucleotides align to TRBD1. Trimming took 5 bases from V and 6 from J; bases not matched to a gene: 9. CDR1 is PRHDT and CDR2 is FYEKMQ in the germline V gene (reference sequence). CDR3 length: 15 amino acids. The CDR3 protein is CASSMRDRGEDGYTF. The CDR3 DNA follows: TGTGCCAGCAGCATGCGGGACAGGGGAGAGGATGGCTACACCTTC.

This clone has only one observation. This chain links TRBV5-1 with TRBJ2-1; D possibly corresponds to TRBD1 (6 bases). Trimming removed 0 bases at V and 8 bases at J, with 15 bases between. The CDR3 runs 15 residues. Germline V lookup: CDR1 SGHRS, CDR2 YFSETQ. CDR3 nucleotide sequence: TGCGCCAGCAGCTTGGCCGGGACAACGGGGTATGAGCAGTTCTTC. This sequence encodes CASSLAGTTGYEQFF.

V and J are TRBV19 and TRBJ1-2; TRBD1 aligns across 9 bases. CDR1 and CDR2 from the germline V gene are LNHDA and SQIVND (reference sequence). The ends lost 6 bases at V and 4 bases at J; junction bases unmatched: 6. This CDR3 has 14 residues. The CDR3 region has the DNA TGTGCCAGTAGCACAGGGGGCTCAGTCTATGGCTACACCTTC. Translating gives CASSTGGSVYGYTF.

The chain couples TRBV28 to TRBJ1-2; 9 positions match TRBD1. The germline V gene has CDR1 MDHEN and CDR2 SYDVKM. The CDR3 extends over 14 amino acids. V gave up 4 bases and J gave up 8 bases; unmatched junction bases: 8. Here the CDR3 reads CASSSGTGNGGYTF. CDR3 bases: TGTGCCAGCAGTTCCGGGACAGGGAATGGAGGCTACACCTTC.

Regarding this clone: Other DNA sequences within the sample encode an identical CDR3. This chain links TRBV5-1 with TRBJ2-7; the match to TRBD1 covers 9 bases. V shed 3 bases and J 4 bases; nucleotides not matched to a gene: 5. Germline loops: CDR1 SGHRS, CDR2 YFSETQ. The CDR3 extends over 14 amino acids. The CDR3, as DNA: TGCGCCAGCAGCTCCGGGACAGGGTCTTACGAGCAGTACTTC. Amino acids: CASSSGTGSYEQYF.